This T cell receptor (beta chain) was captured in a study of shared clonotypes between healthy human individuals (dated by TCRdb to the early 2020s). At the level of the whole study: The cohort comprised a couple of women and a few men aged 18 to 49 years. Per donor, leukapheresis produced somewhere between about 0.8 and 9 billion PBMCs. Blood TCR repertoires of five healthy adults were deeply sequenced to estimate repertoire size and the extent of clonotype sharing between individuals. To increase sequencing depth and limit assay-specific biases, different laboratories used diverse techniques to prepare libraries and sequence TCR repertoires. For each donor, CD4 naive and CD4 memory were each run on three plates, CD8 naive on two plates, and CD8 memory on one plate.

Points the paper makes about the study in general: Clonotypes shared by all four sorted-subset donors showed higher generation probabilities than non-shared clonotypes. Naive subsets generally had larger estimated clonotype richness than memory subsets did. Even with the large sequencing depth, rarefaction of the sorted-subset datasets indicated that sequencing was incomplete. Sampling was restricted to blood, and TCR repertoires in tissue are likely to differ from TCR repertoires in blood. The genetic and exposure-history diversity represented was limited by the small number of donors. Sharing across a handful of donors was observed for roughly 5.4% of naive CD4, over 3% of naive CD8, about 2.3% of memory CD4, and roughly 0.4% of memory CD8 clonotypes. Based on pairwise subsampling, the degree of clonotype sharing among donors was expected to be affected by sequencing depth.

Using the deep immunoSEQ assay, TCR CDR3 regions were amplified from genomic DNA by multiplex PCR. Genomic DNA extracted from each cell subset was distributed evenly over all wells of several immunoSEQ 96-well plates, and each plate served as one replicate. For sorted subsets, roughly 200 ng of genomic DNA, equivalent to around 30,000 T cell genomes, went into each replicate PCR. The purified libraries were quantified using a Qubit 3.0 fluorometer, sized with a Bioanalyzer 2100, and then quantified again using the KAPA Library Quantification kit. Each immunoSEQ 96-well plate was sequenced on its own single-read 150-cycle Illumina NextSeq 550 flow cell. The study's own analysis went as follows. Because only junctional sequences without quality scores were contained in the immunoSEQ output, filtering matching that applied to full-length reads could not be performed. Sequences were annotated with PyIR, a Python wrapper for IgBLAST v1.9, and V/J genes and CDR3 were assigned using IMGT germline references. Reads with weak V/J assignments (E-value above 1e-6), missing CDR3, stop codons, out-of-frame junctions, or ambiguous translated residues were removed. V3J clonotypes were defined as sequences sharing the same inferred V gene, J gene, and CDR3 amino acid sequence. The percentage overlap between two repertoires was calculated by dividing the number of shared unique clonotypes by the size of the smaller repertoire. RTK rarefaction, the Chao1 estimator, and Recon v2.1 estimates of unobserved clonotypes were used to assess repertoire richness. Generation probabilities for all TCRbeta clonotypes obtained by the gDNA method from a handful of donors were computed using OLGA. TCRdb carries this immuneACCESS record with in-frame sequences only. Its versions omit some clonotypes, under half of them owing to an unresolved V gene in the studies checked, with the rest unexplained. V and J calls and clone size come straight from that table; D and trimming were deduced from the DNA. In this sample the table shows approximately 640,000 clones, 72% of which occur a single time. The ten largest account for roughly 1.8% of the sample.

The donors were healthy, HIV-negative adults with no recently reported acute infections or vaccinations. Only Caucasian adults living in Nashville, Tennessee, USA were represented among the donors. Magnetic negative selection was used to enrich CD4+ T cells, after which naive cells were positively selected on CD45RA and the negative fraction became the memory subset. After blood collection by leukapheresis, PBMCs were isolated using Ficoll-Histopaque density gradient centrifugation and then cryopreserved in the vapor phase of liquid nitrogen. Analytical flow cytometry was used to check the purity and quantity of every magnetically sorted T cell population. Genomic DNA was isolated from each sorted fraction and quantified by UV absorbance on a Nanodrop 2000c. The CDR3 starts with the cysteine, ends with the phenylalanine, and has 17 residues. CDR3 DNA is the only sequence kept; it has 51 bases, read in frame from the first base. From the germline V gene, CDR1 is SGHTA and CDR2 is FQGNSA. Germline trimming amounts to 5 bases on V and 5 bases on J, with 10 as the count of junction bases outside the gene matches.

Note on this clone: The antigen this receptor binds is unknown. It has no much larger one-base neighbor in the sample; base qualities were not kept.

The sample comprised memory CD4+ T cells sorted from blood. The cell subset or site label here, explained by the study, means: CD45RA-negative fraction. This TCR was sampled from a woman aged 30 to 39 in good health. The rearranged chain carries TRBV7-2 and TRBJ2-1; 12 of the junction bases match TRBD2. The CDR3: CASSARLAGAPHNEQFF. The nucleotides read TGTGCCAGCAGCGCCCGACTAGCGGGAGCCCCCCACAATGAGCAGTTCTTC. Joined to the reference TRBV7-2 and TRBJ2-1 proteins, this CDR3 gives the full variable domain: GAGVSQSPSNKVTEKGKDVELRCDPISGHTALYWYRQSLGQGLEFLIYFQGNSAPDKSGLPSDRFSAERTGGSVSTLTIQRTQQEDSAVYLCASSARLAGAPHNEQFFGPGTRLTVL.